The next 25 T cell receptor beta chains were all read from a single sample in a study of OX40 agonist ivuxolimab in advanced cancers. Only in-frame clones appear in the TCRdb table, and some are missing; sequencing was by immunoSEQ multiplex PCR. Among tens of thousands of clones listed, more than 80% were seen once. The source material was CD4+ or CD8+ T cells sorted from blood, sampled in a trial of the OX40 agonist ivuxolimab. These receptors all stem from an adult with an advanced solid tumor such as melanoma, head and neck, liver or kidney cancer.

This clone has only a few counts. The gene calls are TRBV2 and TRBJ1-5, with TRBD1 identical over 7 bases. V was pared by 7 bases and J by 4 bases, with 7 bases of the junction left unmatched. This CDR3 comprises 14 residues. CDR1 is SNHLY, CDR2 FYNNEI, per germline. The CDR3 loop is CASNDREQNQPQHF. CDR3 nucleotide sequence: TGTGCCAGCAATGACAGGGAGCAGAATCAGCCCCAGCATTTT.

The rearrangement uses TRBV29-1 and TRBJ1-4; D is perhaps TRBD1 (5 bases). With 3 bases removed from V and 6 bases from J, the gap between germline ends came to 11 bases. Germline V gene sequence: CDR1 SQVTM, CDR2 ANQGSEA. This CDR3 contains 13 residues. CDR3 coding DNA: TGCAGCGTTGAGACAGCTCTGGATGAAAAACTGTTTTTT. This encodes CSVETALDEKLFF.

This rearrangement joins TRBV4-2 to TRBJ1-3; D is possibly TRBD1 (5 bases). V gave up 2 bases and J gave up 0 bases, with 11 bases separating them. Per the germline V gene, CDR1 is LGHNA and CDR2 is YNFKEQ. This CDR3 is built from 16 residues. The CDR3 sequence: CASSQRDAGSGNTIYF. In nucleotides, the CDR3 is TGTGCCAGCAGCCAAAGGGACGCCGGCTCTGGAAACACCATATATTTT.

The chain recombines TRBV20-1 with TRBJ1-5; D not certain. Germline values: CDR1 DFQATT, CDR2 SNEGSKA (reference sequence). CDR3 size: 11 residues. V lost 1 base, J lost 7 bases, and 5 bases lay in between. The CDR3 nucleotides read TGCAGTGCTAGAGGGCAGCAGCCCCAGCATTTT. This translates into CSARGQQPQHF.

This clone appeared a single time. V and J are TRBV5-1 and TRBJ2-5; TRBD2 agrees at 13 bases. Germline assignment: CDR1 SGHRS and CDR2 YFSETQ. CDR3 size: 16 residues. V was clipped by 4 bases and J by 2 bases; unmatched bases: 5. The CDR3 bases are TGCGCCAGCAGCACCGGACTAGCGGGAGTACAAGAGACCCAGTACTTC. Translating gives CASSTGLAGVQETQYF.

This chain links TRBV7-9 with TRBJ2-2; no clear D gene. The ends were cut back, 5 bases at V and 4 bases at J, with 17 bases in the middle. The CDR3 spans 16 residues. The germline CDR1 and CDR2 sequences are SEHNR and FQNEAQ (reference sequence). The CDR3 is CASSLSDVRFTGELFF. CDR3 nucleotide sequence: TGTGCCAGCAGCCTATCGGACGTTCGATTCACCGGGGAGCTGTTTTTT. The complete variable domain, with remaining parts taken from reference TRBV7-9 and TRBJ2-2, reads DTGVSQNPRHKITKRGQNVTFRCDPISEHNRLYWYRQTLGQGPEFLTYFQNEAQLEKSRLLSDRFSAERPKGSFSTLEIQRTEQGDSAMYLCASSLSDVRFTGELFFGEGSRLTVL.

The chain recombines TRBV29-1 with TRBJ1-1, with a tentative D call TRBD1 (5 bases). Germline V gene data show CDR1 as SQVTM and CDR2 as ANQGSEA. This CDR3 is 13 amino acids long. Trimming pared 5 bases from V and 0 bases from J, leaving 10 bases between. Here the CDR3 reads CSVKTTVNTEAFF. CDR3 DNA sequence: TGCAGCGTTAAGACGACAGTGAACACTGAAGCTTTCTTT.

CDR3 amino acids: CASSKRLAGDTGELFF. In DNA form, the CDR3 reads TGTGCCAGCAGCAAAAGGCTAGCGGGAGACACCGGGGAGCTGTTTTTT. This chain links TRBV21-1 with TRBJ2-2; TRBD2 is the table's D call, not checked against the DNA. TRBV21-1 is termed a pseudogene. The CDR3 is made up of 16 amino acids.

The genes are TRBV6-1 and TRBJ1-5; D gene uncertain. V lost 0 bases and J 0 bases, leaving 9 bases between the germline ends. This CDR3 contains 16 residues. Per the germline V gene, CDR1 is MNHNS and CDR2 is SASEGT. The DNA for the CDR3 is TGTGCCAGCAGTGAAGCAGTTGGGTATAGCAATCAGCCCCAGCATTTT. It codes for CASSEAVGYSNQPQHF.

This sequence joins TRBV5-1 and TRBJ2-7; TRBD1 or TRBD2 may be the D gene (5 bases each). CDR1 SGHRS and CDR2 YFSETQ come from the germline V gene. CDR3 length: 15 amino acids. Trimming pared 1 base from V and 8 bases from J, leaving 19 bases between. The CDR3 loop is CASSLQRGPNSKQYF. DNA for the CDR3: TGCGCCAGCAGCTTGCAACGGGGCCCCAACTCGAAGCAGTACTTC.

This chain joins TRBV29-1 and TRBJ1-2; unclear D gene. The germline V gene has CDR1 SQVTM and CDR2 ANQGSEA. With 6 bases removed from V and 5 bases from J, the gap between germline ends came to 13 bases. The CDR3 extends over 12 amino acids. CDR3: CSVGAWGYGYTF. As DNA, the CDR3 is TGCAGCGTCGGAGCCTGGGGTTATGGCTACACCTTC.

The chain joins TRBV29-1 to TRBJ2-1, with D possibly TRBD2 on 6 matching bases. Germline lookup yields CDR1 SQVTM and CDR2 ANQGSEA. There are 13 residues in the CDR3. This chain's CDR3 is CSGTPSSYNEQFF. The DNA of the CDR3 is TGCAGTGGGACTCCGTCGTCCTACAATGAGCAGTTCTTC.

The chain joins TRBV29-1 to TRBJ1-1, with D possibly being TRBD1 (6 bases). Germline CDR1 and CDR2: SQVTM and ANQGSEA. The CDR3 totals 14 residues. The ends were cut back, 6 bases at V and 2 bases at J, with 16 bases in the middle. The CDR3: CSVRVGQRNTEAFF. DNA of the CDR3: TGCAGCGTCAGGGTAGGACAGAGAAACACTGAAGCTTTCTTT.

In DNA, the CDR3 is TGTGCCAGCAGCTCTCCGGGACCGAAGATCGGGGACACCGGGGAGCTGTTTTTT. Protein product: CASSSPGPKIGDTGELFF. The V call is TRBV7-6, the J call TRBJ2-2; perhaps D is TRBD1 or TRBD2 (5 bases each). Germline assignment: CDR1 SGHVS and CDR2 FNYEAQ. This CDR3 is built from 18 residues. V lost 4 bases, J lost 3 bases, and 21 bases lay in between.

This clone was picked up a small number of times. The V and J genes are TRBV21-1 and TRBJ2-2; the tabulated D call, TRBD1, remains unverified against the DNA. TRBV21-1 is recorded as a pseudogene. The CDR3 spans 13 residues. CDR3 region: CASSAQGPGELFF. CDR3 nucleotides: TGTGCCAGCAGCGCACAGGGACCCGGGGAGCTGTTTTTT.

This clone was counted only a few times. The CDR3 loop reads CASSSGTVLAGKAVEQFF. The CDR3 bases are TGTGCCAGCAGCTCGGGTACGGTTCTAGCGGGAAAAGCAGTTGAGCAGTTCTTC. This chain uses TRBV7-9 with TRBJ2-1; TRBD2 matches at 9 bases. Germline-derived CDR1 and CDR2 are SEHNR and FQNEAQ (reference sequence). With 4 bases clipped from V and 9 bases from J, the junction kept 19 bases outside the gene matches. There are 18 residues in the CDR3.

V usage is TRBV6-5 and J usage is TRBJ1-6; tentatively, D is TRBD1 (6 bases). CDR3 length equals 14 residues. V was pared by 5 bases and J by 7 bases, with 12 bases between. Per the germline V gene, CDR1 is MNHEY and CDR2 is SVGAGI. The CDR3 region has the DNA TGTGCCAGCAGTGAAAGACAGGAAAATTCACCCCTCCACTTT. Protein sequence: CASSERQENSPLHF.

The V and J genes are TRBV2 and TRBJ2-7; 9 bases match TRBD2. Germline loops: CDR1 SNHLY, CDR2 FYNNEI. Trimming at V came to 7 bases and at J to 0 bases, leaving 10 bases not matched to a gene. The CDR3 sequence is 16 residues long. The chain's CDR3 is CASKREAARSSYEQYF. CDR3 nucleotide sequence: TGTGCCAGCAAGCGGGAGGCGGCCCGGAGCTCCTACGAGCAGTACTTC.

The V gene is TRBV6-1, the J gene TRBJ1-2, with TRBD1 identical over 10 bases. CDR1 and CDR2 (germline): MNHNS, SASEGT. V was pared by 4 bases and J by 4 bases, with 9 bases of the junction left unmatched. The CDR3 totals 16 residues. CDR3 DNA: TGTGCCAGCAGTGTTTTGGAGGGGACAGGGGCCTATGGCTACACCTTC. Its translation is CASSVLEGTGAYGYTF.

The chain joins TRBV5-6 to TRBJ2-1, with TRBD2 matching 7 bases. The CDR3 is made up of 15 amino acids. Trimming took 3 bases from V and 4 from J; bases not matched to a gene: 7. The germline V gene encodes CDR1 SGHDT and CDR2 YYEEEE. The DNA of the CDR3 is TGTGCCAGCAGCTCCACTACTAGCGTATACAATGAGCAGTTCTTC. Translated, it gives CASSSTTSVYNEQFF.

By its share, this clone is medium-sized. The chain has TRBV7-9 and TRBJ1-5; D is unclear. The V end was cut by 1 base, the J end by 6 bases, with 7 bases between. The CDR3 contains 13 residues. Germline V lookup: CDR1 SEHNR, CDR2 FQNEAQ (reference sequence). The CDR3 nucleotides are TGTGCCAGCAGCTTAGGCTCAGGTCAGCCCCAGCATTTT. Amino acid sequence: CASSLGSGQPQHF.

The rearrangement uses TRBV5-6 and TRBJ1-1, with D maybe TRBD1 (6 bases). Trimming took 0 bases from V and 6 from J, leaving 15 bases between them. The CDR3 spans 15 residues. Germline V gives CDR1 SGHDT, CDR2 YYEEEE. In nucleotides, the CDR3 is TGTGCCAGCAGCTTGGATCAGGGGCTCCAGGCTGAAGCTTTCTTT. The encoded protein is CASSLDQGLQAEAFF.

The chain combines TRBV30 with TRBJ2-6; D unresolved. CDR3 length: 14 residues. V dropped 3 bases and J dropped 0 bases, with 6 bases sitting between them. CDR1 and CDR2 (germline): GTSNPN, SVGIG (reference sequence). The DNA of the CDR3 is TGTGCCTGGAGATCCCTCTCTGGGGCCAACGTCCTGACTTTC. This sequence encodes CAWRSLSGANVLTF.

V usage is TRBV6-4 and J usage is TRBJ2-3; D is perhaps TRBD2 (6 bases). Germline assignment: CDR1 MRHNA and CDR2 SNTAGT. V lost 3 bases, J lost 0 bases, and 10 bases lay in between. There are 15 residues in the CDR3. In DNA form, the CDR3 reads TGTGCCAGCAGTGAGGGGAGCGGGAGCACAGATACGCAGTATTTT. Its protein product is CASSEGSGSTDTQYF.

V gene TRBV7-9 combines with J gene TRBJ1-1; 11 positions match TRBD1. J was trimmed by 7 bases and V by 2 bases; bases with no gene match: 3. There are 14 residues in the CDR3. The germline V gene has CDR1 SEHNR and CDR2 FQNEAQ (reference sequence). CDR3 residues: CASSLLGQGVEAFF. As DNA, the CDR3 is TGTGCCAGCAGCTTATTGGGACAGGGGGTTGAAGCTTTCTTT. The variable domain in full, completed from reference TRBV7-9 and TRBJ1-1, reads DTGVSQNPRHKITKRGQNVTFRCDPISEHNRLYWYRQTLGQGPEFLTYFQNEAQLEKSRLLSDRFSAERPKGSFSTLEIQRTEQGDSAMYLCASSLLGQGVEAFFGQGTRLTVV.